This T cell receptor (beta chain) was sequenced for a study of blood T cell repertoires in COVID-19. Study background: T cells, B-cell-depleted T cells, or PBMCs provided the cDNA or gDNA that served as material.

Per the study methods: Using reference gene primer amplification, nucleated cell counts were estimated. TCRdb's copy holds only in-frame clones and misses some; the assay was immunoSEQ multiplex PCR. V, J and clone size were drawn from that table, and D and trimming were deduced from the DNA. The table lists approximately 350,000 clones, 80% to 90% of them singletons. V lost 7 bases and J 0 bases, leaving 15 bases between the germline ends. From germline, CDR1 is MDHEN and CDR2 SYDVKM. The CDR3 is 15 residues long. The sequenced material came from peripheral blood. The chain carries TRBV28 and TRBJ1-1; D remains unclear. This TCR came from a woman younger than 45 with COVID-19, enrolled during active disease. CDR3 nucleotides: TGTGCCAGCACCAAAGGCAGGCGTATGAACACTGAAGCTTTCTTT. Its protein product is CASTKGRRMNTEAFF.